The present entry profiles one T cell receptor beta chain with its context. With V trimmed by 5 bases and J by 4 bases, 9 bases remained unmatched. CDR1 is ENHRY and CDR2 is SYGVKD in the germline V gene. The CDR3 is 15 amino acids. The data originate from a study of technical replicates of blood from a handful of donors. TCRdb's table, derived via immunoSEQ multiplex PCR, lists solely in-frame clones and lacks some. The sample lists tens of thousands of clones, 85% to 90% occurring once. The sequenced sample consisted of PBMCs. This receptor was obtained from a human donor in good health. Some clones in this sample may be carry-over from other donors' samples. The chain combines TRBV10-3 with TRBJ2-7, with 9 bases lining up with TRBD1. The CDR3 here is CAISSPGTGRYEQYF. CDR3 nucleotides: TGTGCCATCAGTAGCCCAGGGACAGGGCGGTACGAGCAGTACTTC.